Below are 8 T cell receptor beta chains sequenced from a single sample in a study of Ad26.COV2.S vaccination and SARS-CoV-2 variants. TCRdb's table, derived via immunoSEQ multiplex PCR, lists solely in-frame clones and lacks some. This table has 500,000 or so clones, around nine tenths appearing once. Indicated treatment: around 19 received Ad26.COV2.S at low or high dose, single or two shots; five or six received placebo; per-sample allocation not given. Vaccine and placebo recipients were sampled on day 63 after the first injection. This specimen consisted of peripheral blood, obtained in a trial of Ad26.COV2.S vaccine versus placebo. These receptor sequences come from a person aged 18-60 years who received the Ad26.COV2.S COVID-19 vaccine or a placebo.

This chain links TRBV6-4 with TRBJ1-1; 8 bases match TRBD1. The CDR3 extends over 14 amino acids. The V gene end was trimmed by 6 bases and the J gene end by 2 bases; junction bases not matched to a gene: 5. The germline gives CDR1 MRHNA, CDR2 SNTAGT. The CDR3 loop reads CASSPGQGNTEAFF. CDR3 in DNA: TGTGCCAGCAGCCCTGGACAGGGAAACACTGAAGCTTTCTTT.

This chain connects TRBV11-2 to TRBJ2-7, with D tentatively TRBD1 (5 bases). The CDR3 runs 14 residues. The ends were cut back, 3 bases at V and 2 bases at J, with 11 bases in the middle. From germline, CDR1 is SGHAT and CDR2 FQNNGV. In DNA, the CDR3 is TGTGCCAGCAGCTTGAGACAGTACCCCTACGAGCAGTACTTC. As protein: CASSLRQYPYEQYF.

V is TRBV29-1 and J is TRBJ2-2; D is possibly TRBD1 (5 bases). V dropped 4 bases and J dropped 5 bases, with 11 bases sitting between them. Germline CDR1 reads SQVTM; CDR2 reads ANQGSEA. The CDR3 extends over 13 amino acids. This chain's CDR3 is CSVGWQGTGELFF. The CDR3 DNA is TGCAGCGTTGGGTGGCAGGGAACCGGGGAGCTGTTTTTT.

Here the CDR3 reads CATSRSQGAGQPQHF. In nucleotides, the CDR3 is TGTGCCACCAGCAGATCGCAGGGGGCTGGTCAGCCCCAGCATTTT. The rearrangement joins TRBV15 to TRBJ1-5; 8 bases agree with TRBD1. CDR3 length: 15 amino acids. Germline V gene sequence: CDR1 LNHNV, CDR2 YYDKDF (reference sequence). V trimming: 2 bases; J trimming: 6 bases; junction bases outside the gene matches: 6.

The rearrangement uses TRBV5-1 and TRBJ1-1; possibly TRBD1 for D (5 bases). Trimming stripped 5 bases from V and 0 bases from J, with 14 bases between. The CDR3 length is 15 residues. The germline V gene has CDR1 SGHRS and CDR2 YFSETQ. CDR3: CASSFRDGLNTEAFF. The CDR3 bases are TGCGCCAGCAGTTTCCGGGACGGCCTGAACACTGAAGCTTTCTTT. Full variable domain (rest looked up from reference TRBV5-1 and TRBJ1-1): KAGVTQTPRYLIKTRGQQVTLSCSPISGHRSVSWYQQTPGQGLQFLFEYFSETQRNKGNFPGRFSGRQFSNSRSEMNVSTLELGDSALYLCASSFRDGLNTEAFFGQGTRLTVV.

The rearrangement joins TRBV5-1 to TRBJ2-1, with 8 bases lining up with TRBD2. This CDR3 has 15 amino acids. CDR1 SGHRS and CDR2 YFSETQ come from the germline V gene. Unmatched junction bases numbered 11, after V lost 7 bases and J lost 5 bases. The CDR3 spells CASREGLAGNNEQFF. CDR3 DNA: TGCGCCAGCCGGGAGGGTCTAGCGGGCAACAATGAGCAGTTCTTC.

The rearrangement joins TRBV7-2 to TRBJ1-5; D might be TRBD1 (6 bases). V lost 5 bases to trimming and J lost 4 bases, with 6 bases between them. Germline V gene sequence: CDR1 SGHTA, CDR2 FQGNSA. The CDR3 covers 12 residues. CDR3 protein: CASSQGNQPQHF. Here the CDR3 DNA reads TGTGCCAGCAGCCAGGGGAATCAGCCCCAGCATTTT.

The CDR3 spells CASSPSGNSYEQYF. The CDR3 DNA reads TGTGCCAGCAGCCCTAGCGGGAACTCCTACGAGCAGTACTTC. The chain has TRBV5-4 and TRBJ2-7; 9 positions agree with TRBD2. The CDR3 consists of 14 residues. Germline-derived CDR1 and CDR2 are SGHNT and YYREEE (reference sequence). Germline trimming cut 4 bases from V and 0 bases from J; bases unmatched to any gene: 2. The full variable domain, rest sourced from reference TRBV5-4 and TRBJ2-7, is ETGVTQSPTHLIKTRGQQVTLRCSSQSGHNTVSWYQQALGQGPQFIFQYYREEENGRGNFPPRFSGLQFPNYSSELNVNALELDDSALYLCASSPSGNSYEQYFGPGTRLTVT.